This T cell receptor (beta chain) is from a study of identical twins. TCRdb called the 5' RACE reads again in MiXCR, with one record for every CDR3 protein. The sample contains approximately 190,000 distinct CDR3 sequences, approximately 16% of which appear only once. There are a few counts of this clonotype. The same data also went into a second study, on T cells expressing NK-cell markers.

The TCR originated in a woman aged 18 to 35 in good health. Sequencing was performed on CD8+ T cells sorted from blood.

The CDR3 protein is CAILDRNYEQYF. The CDR3, as DNA: TGTGCCATCCTTGACAGAAACTACGAGCAGTACTTC. This chain uses TRBV10-3 with TRBJ2-7; possible D gene TRBD1, 5 bases. The CDR3 length is 12 residues. Trimming stripped 8 bases from V and 3 bases from J, with 11 bases between. Germline CDR1 reads ENHRY; CDR2 reads SYGVKD.